The 27 T cell receptor beta chains in this list originate from one sample, sequenced in a study of neurological immune-mediated disorders. TCRdb reprocessed the 5' RACE reads via MiXCR and lists one record per CDR3 protein. This sample has approximately 30,000 distinct CDR3 sequences, with about 21% found just once. Sequenced: PBMCs. The receptors were sampled from an older woman in good health.

Points on this clonotype: The junction differs from germline at one of its ends, possibly a read error. The chain combines TRBV10-3 with TRBJ2-7, with TRBD2 identical over 7 bases. CDR3 size: 16 residues. Germline CDR1 and CDR2: ENHRY and SYGVKD. The CDR3 spells CAISESSGGGTYEKYF. The CDR3 DNA sequence: TGTGCCATCAGTGAGTCCTCGGGCGGGGGAACCTACGAGAAGTACTTC.

This clonotype was seen many times. The V call is TRBV28, the J call TRBJ1-1; maybe TRBD1 (5 bases). The CDR3 has 13 residues. Trimming removed 2 bases at V and 8 bases at J, with 12 bases between. Germline CDR1 and CDR2: MDHEN and SYDVKM. The CDR3 nucleotides are TGTGCCAGCAGTTTAGAATGGAGGGGCGAAGCTTTCTTT. Its protein is CASSLEWRGEAFF. The full variable domain, completed using reference TRBV28 and TRBJ1-1, is DVKVTQSSRYLVKRTGEKVFLECVQDMDHENMFWYRQDPGLGLRLIYFSYDVKMKEKGDIPEGYSVSREKKERFSLILESASTNQTSMYLCASSLEWRGEAFFGQGTRLTVV.

Many counts were recorded for this clonotype. The chain couples TRBV10-3 to TRBJ2-1, with TRBD2 matching over 12 bases. V dropped 5 bases and J dropped 5; count of bases not matched to a gene: 7. Germline CDR1 reads ENHRY; CDR2 reads SYGVKD. The CDR3 runs 16 residues. The CDR3 reads CAISPRLAGANNEQFF. The DNA for the CDR3 is TGTGCCATCAGTCCCCGACTAGCGGGGGCAAACAATGAGCAGTTCTTC.

This clonotype was seen many times. The chain recombines TRBV20-1 with TRBJ2-7; 8 bases fit TRBD1. Germline V gives CDR1 DFQATT, CDR2 SNEGSKA (reference sequence). V was clipped by 5 bases and J by 0 bases; unmatched bases: 6. The CDR3 has 14 amino acids. The CDR3 DNA reads TGCAGTGCTGGACAGGGTTCAAACTCCTACGAGCAGTACTTC. As protein: CSAGQGSNSYEQYF.

This clonotype was found many times. The chain employs TRBV29-1 and TRBJ1-1; D not certain. Germline loops: CDR1 SQVTM, CDR2 ANQGSEA. The CDR3 spans 12 residues. V gave up 6 bases and J gave up 5 bases, with 13 bases separating them. CDR3: CSVKGGDTEAFF. The CDR3 bases are TGCAGCGTGAAGGGTGGGGATACTGAAGCTTTCTTT.

This clonotype was seen a few times. The chain links TRBV5-1 to TRBJ2-3; D gene ambiguous. The germline gives CDR1 SGHRS, CDR2 YFSETQ. The CDR3 has 16 amino acids. The V end lost 0 bases, the J end lost 2 bases, and 13 bases lay between the germline ends. CDR3 sequence: CASSLDRVTLTDTQYF. Here the CDR3 DNA reads TGCGCCAGCAGCTTGGATCGGGTCACTCTCACAGATACGCAGTATTTT. Full variable domain (remainder filled in from reference TRBV5-1 and TRBJ2-3): KAGVTQTPRYLIKTRGQQVTLSCSPISGHRSVSWYQQTPGQGLQFLFEYFSETQRNKGNFPGRFSGRQFSNSRSEMNVSTLELGDSALYLCASSLDRVTLTDTQYFGPGTRLTVL.

There are many counts of this clonotype. This chain joins TRBV7-2 and TRBJ2-7; TRBD2 agrees at 13 bases. V lost 4 bases and J lost 11; bases outside the gene matches: 5. This CDR3 is built from 13 residues. Germline lookup yields CDR1 SGHTA and CDR2 FQGNSA. The CDR3: CASSWGLAGIKYF. As DNA, the CDR3 is TGTGCCAGCAGCTGGGGACTAGCGGGAATAAAGTACTTC.

This clonotype was seen ten or more times. The chain couples TRBV20-1 to TRBJ2-5, with TRBD2 matching 14 bases. V was clipped by 4 bases and J by 7 bases; unmatched bases: 8. The length of the CDR3 is 15 residues. CDR1 DFQATT and CDR2 SNEGSKA come from the germline V gene (reference sequence). CDR3 loop: CSATRTSGRWGTQYF. DNA of the CDR3: TGCAGTGCTACCCGGACTAGCGGGAGGTGGGGGACCCAGTACTTC.

In this sample, this clonotype turned up many times. The rearrangement uses TRBV3-1 and TRBJ2-7, with TRBD1 identical over 8 bases. The V gene's germline CDR1 is LGHDT and CDR2 YNNKEL (reference sequence). The CDR3 is 15 residues long. J gave up 3 bases and V 1 base, and 5 bases lay outside the gene matches. For the CDR3, the DNA is TGTGCCAGCAGCCAAGGGACAGGGAGTGTCTACGAGCAGTACTTC. This codes for CASSQGTGSVYEQYF.

The chain combines TRBV24-1 with TRBJ2-1; 10 bases line up with TRBD2. There are 14 residues in the CDR3. With V trimmed by 7 bases and J by 7 bases, 6 bases remained unmatched. Germline V gene data show CDR1 as KGHDR and CDR2 as SFDVKD. The CDR3 here is CATSQAGGRNEQFF. In DNA form, the CDR3 reads TGTGCCACCAGCCAAGCGGGAGGGAGGAATGAGCAGTTCTTC.

Ten or more counts support this clonotype. J is TRBJ2-7 and V is TRBV6-6; TRBD2 matches 7 bases. Germline-derived CDR1 and CDR2 are MNHNY and SVGAGI (reference sequence). V shed 6 bases and J 3 bases; nucleotides not matched to a gene: 8. The CDR3 contains 14 residues. CDR3 DNA sequence: TGTGCCAGCAGGAAACGGGGGGAACTCTACGAGCAGTACTTC. As protein: CASRKRGELYEQYF.

The chain combines TRBV10-2 with TRBJ2-3, with 10 bases aligning to TRBD2. This CDR3 has 14 amino acids. V gave up 6 bases and J gave up 2 bases; unmatched junction bases: 2. CDR1 and CDR2 (germline): WSHSY, SAAADI. The CDR3 loop is CASRLAGFTDTQYF. The CDR3 nucleotides are TGCGCCAGCAGACTAGCGGGATTCACAGATACGCAGTATTTT.

CDR3 nucleotides: TGCGCCAGCAGCTTAACGCAGGGGCCCACCGGGGAGCTGTTTTTT. It is translated as CASSLTQGPTGELFF. This rearrangement joins TRBV5-1 to TRBJ2-2; TRBD1 is a possible D gene (6 bases). The CDR3 is made up of 15 amino acids. Trimming stripped 2 bases from V and 4 bases from J, with 12 bases between. Germline loops: CDR1 SGHRS, CDR2 YFSETQ. Complete variable domain (other parts from reference TRBV5-1 and TRBJ2-2): KAGVTQTPRYLIKTRGQQVTLSCSPISGHRSVSWYQQTPGQGLQFLFEYFSETQRNKGNFPGRFSGRQFSNSRSEMNVSTLELGDSALYLCASSLTQGPTGELFFGEGSRLTVL.

The chain employs TRBV20-1 and TRBJ1-1, with no clear D. This CDR3 comprises 13 residues. From germline, CDR1 is DFQATT and CDR2 SNEGSKA (reference sequence). The ends were cut back, 4 bases at V and 0 bases at J, with 9 bases in the middle. The DNA for the CDR3 is TGCAGTGCTAAAGGACCGATGAACACTGAAGCTTTCTTT. Translated, it gives CSAKGPMNTEAFF.

The sample holds many counts of this clonotype. The chain couples TRBV7-9 to TRBJ2-1, with D perhaps matching TRBD2 (5 bases). Between the trimmed V and J ends, which lost 8 bases and 1 base, there was a span of 9 bases. The CDR3 is made up of 13 amino acids. Germline V CDR1 and CDR2: SEHNR, FQNEAQ (reference sequence). The CDR3, as DNA: TGTGCCAGCTTTGGAGGATCCTACAATGAGCAGTTCTTC. This translates into CASFGGSYNEQFF.

This clonotype was seen at least ten times. The chain combines TRBV7-8 with TRBJ2-7; the D call may be TRBD1 or TRBD2 (5 bases each). V dropped 1 base and J dropped 0 bases, with 13 bases sitting between them. The CDR3 is made up of 16 amino acids. Germline V gene data show CDR1 as SGHVS and CDR2 as FQNEAQ. CDR3 bases: TGTGCCAGCAGCTTAGGAGGGGATATCAGCTCCTACGAGCAGTACTTC. Translation gives CASSLGGDISSYEQYF. Variable domain in full (rest from reference TRBV7-8 and TRBJ2-7): GAGVSQSPRYKVAKRGQDVALRCDPISGHVSLFWYQQALGQGPEFLTYFQNEAQLDKSGLPSDRFFAERPEGSVSTLKIQRTQQEDSAVYLCASSLGGDISSYEQYFGPGTRLTVT.

This clonotype occurred many times. V gene TRBV6-2 or TRBV6-3 combines with J gene TRBJ2-1; 7 bases fit TRBD1. Germline CDR1 reads MNHEY; CDR2 reads SVGEGT. This CDR3 has 15 residues. J was trimmed by 4 bases and V by 6 bases; bases with no gene match: 9. Here the CDR3 reads CASSQRDRNYNEQFF. Here the CDR3 DNA reads TGTGCCAGCAGCCAAAGGGACAGAAATTACAATGAGCAGTTCTTC.

V gene TRBV5-1 combines with J gene TRBJ2-1; 11 bases match TRBD2. Germline loops: CDR1 SGHRS, CDR2 YFSETQ. This CDR3 contains 15 residues. With 7 bases clipped from V and 5 bases from J, the junction kept 8 bases outside the gene matches. Here the CDR3 reads CASSGQGLADNEQFF. For the CDR3, the DNA is TGCGCCAGCTCGGGACAGGGACTAGCGGACAATGAGCAGTTCTTC.

This clonotype showed up many times. V gene TRBV7-2 combines with J gene TRBJ2-5; possibly TRBD1 for D (5 bases). This CDR3 comprises 15 residues. Trimming cost V 5 bases and J 0 bases, with 13 bases left between them. CDR1 SGHTA and CDR2 FQGNSA come from the germline V gene. The CDR3 spells CASSMRQSHQETQYF. The CDR3 bases are TGTGCCAGCAGCATGAGACAGTCCCACCAAGAGACCCAGTACTTC.

J is TRBJ1-2 and V is TRBV7-2; the D is unclear. V lost 9 bases to trimming and J lost 8 bases, with 19 bases between them. Germline V gene lookup returns CDR1 SGHTA and CDR2 FQGNSA. There are 13 residues in the CDR3. CDR3 in amino acids: CASSPLKWRGYTF. CDR3 DNA sequence: TGTGCCAGTAGCCCCCTTAAGTGGCGGGGCTACACCTTC.

This clonotype was detected a few times. The chain couples TRBV19 to TRBJ2-6; D call uncertain. The germline CDR1 and CDR2 sequences are LNHDA and SQIVND (reference sequence). V was clipped by 6 bases and J by 0 bases, with 12 bases between them. This CDR3 comprises 16 residues. The CDR3 DNA sequence: TGTGCCAGTAGGACAATTACCCTCTCTGGGGCCAACGTCCTGACTTTC. Translation gives CASRTITLSGANVLTF.

This clonotype showed up many times. The J gene is TRBJ1-4, the V gene TRBV29-1; D ambiguous. The CDR3 contains 13 residues. Trimming took 4 bases from V and 7 from J, leaving 13 bases between them. CDR1 SQVTM and CDR2 ANQGSEA come from the germline V gene. The CDR3 here is CSVGPGRSEKLFF. The CDR3 region has the DNA TGCAGCGTTGGTCCAGGAAGAAGTGAAAAACTGTTTTTT.

This clonotype was detected ten times or more. DNA of the CDR3: TGTGCCAGCACCAGCACAGGGGCAGAAGAGACCCAGTACTTC. This codes for CASTSTGAEETQYF. The V call is TRBV6-2 or TRBV6-3, the J call TRBJ2-5; 7 nucleotides agree with TRBD1. Germline V CDR1 and CDR2: MNHEY, SVGEGT. V lost 7 bases and J lost 3; bases outside the gene matches: 8. This CDR3 is built from 14 residues.

This clonotype has at least ten counts. The chain is built from TRBV5-1 and TRBJ2-5, with 7 nucleotides matching TRBD1. The CDR3 loop spans 14 amino acids. With V trimmed by 4 bases and J by 1 base, 4 bases remained unmatched. CDR1 SGHRS and CDR2 YFSETQ come from the germline V gene. CDR3 in amino acids: CASSVTGAQETQYF. The CDR3 region has the DNA TGCGCCAGCAGCGTAACAGGGGCCCAAGAGACCCAGTACTTC.

This clonotype was seen repeatedly, ten times or more. This sequence joins TRBV20-1 and TRBJ2-7; 7 bases align to TRBD2. With V trimmed by 6 bases and J by 1 base, 9 bases remained unmatched. The length of the CDR3 is 14 residues. CDR1 is DFQATT, CDR2 SNEGSKA, per germline (reference sequence). CDR3 nucleotides: TGCAGTGCCTTAACTAGCGCCCATTCCTACGAGCAGTACTTC. Translated, it gives CSALTSAHSYEQYF.

At least ten counts were recorded for this clonotype. V and J are TRBV6-5 and TRBJ1-1; 9 nucleotides align to TRBD1. The V segment lost 10 bases and the J segment 7 bases; nucleotides outside the gene matches: 7. The CDR3 spans 12 residues. Looked up from germline, CDR1 is MNHEY and CDR2 is SVGAGI. The CDR3 DNA reads as TGTGCCACCAACAGGGGGCTTGATGAAGCTTTCTTT. This encodes CATNRGLDEAFF.

The V and J genes are TRBV5-1 and TRBJ2-7, with D possibly being TRBD1 or TRBD2 (5 bases each). V was shortened by 7 bases and J by 3 bases, with 17 bases between the two germline ends. The germline V gene encodes CDR1 SGHRS and CDR2 YFSETQ. CDR3 size: 14 residues. This CDR3 is CASCSSGTLYEQYF. CDR3 in DNA: TGCGCCAGCTGTTCTAGTGGGACCCTCTACGAGCAGTACTTC.